The TCR beta chain under discussion was sequenced for a study of blood T cell repertoires in COVID-19. About the research overall: Acute and convalescent COVID-19 samples came from the United States, Italy and Spain. PBMCs, B-cell-depleted T cells, or T cells provided the cDNA or gDNA that made up the material.

The CDR3 length is 15 residues. Germline V CDR1 and CDR2: SGHRS, YFSETQ. The V end was cut by 1 base, the J end by 5 bases, with 15 bases between. How the authors handled the data: Reference gene primers were amplified, and this amplification served to estimate nucleated cell counts. Repertoires were generated with immunoSEQ multiplex PCR, while TCRdb's copy carries only in-frame clones and drops some. The V and J calls and clone size were taken over from that table, and D and trimming were inferred from the DNA. The sample yields approximately 24,000 clones, 89% seen once. Input material: peripheral blood. The TCR originated in a human donor in a cohort sampled during active COVID-19. J is TRBJ2-5 and V is TRBV5-1; D perhaps matches TRBD2 (6 bases). The CDR3 DNA is TGCGCCAGCAGCTTGCAGCGCGGACTATCGGAGACCCAGTACTTC. It yields the protein CASSLQRGLSETQYF.